This paragraph reports one T cell receptor beta chain. Profiling relied on immunoSEQ multiplex PCR, and the TCRdb table lists in-frame clones only, not all of them. The data show more than 85,000 clones, roughly nine tenths seen once. The data derive from a study of blood T cell repertoires in COVID-19. On the study more broadly: Sources were T cells, B-cell-depleted T cells, or PBMCs; the material itself was cDNA or gDNA.

Germline V gives CDR1 GTSNPN, CDR2 SVGIG (reference sequence). CDR3 size: 16 residues. The ends lost 0 bases at V and 14 bases at J; junction bases unmatched: 13. Patients from Seattle were sampled longitudinally, starting during active infection. The V call is TRBV30, the J call TRBJ1-4; 12 nucleotides agree with TRBD1. The clonotype was recovered from a woman between 50 and 59 years old with COVID-19, enrolled during active disease. The sample taken for sequencing was peripheral blood. The CDR3 coding sequence is TGTGCCTGGAGTGTACTTCGTTTGGGACAGGGGGCCGGGCTGTTTTTT. Amino acids: CAWSVLRLGQGAGLFF.